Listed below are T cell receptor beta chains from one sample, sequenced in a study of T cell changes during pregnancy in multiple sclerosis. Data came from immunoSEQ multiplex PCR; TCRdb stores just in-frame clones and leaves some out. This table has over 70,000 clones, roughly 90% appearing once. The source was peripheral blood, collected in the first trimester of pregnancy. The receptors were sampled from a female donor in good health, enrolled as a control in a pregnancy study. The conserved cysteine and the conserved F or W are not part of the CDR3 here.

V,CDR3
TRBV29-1,SVVAGGDASTDTQY
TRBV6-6,ASSSEGRLSTDTQY
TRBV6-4,ASSVQGATGELF
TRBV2,ASLRDRDRSAGELF
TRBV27,ASSGTGLAKNIQY
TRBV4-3,ASSQEVDSTAVGGYT
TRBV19,ASSISGETQY
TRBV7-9,ASSLGQVTDTQY
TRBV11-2,ASSLDRSRGENTEAF
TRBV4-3,ASSQADGQSRYEQY
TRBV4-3,ASTWAHKTNTEAF
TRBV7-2,ASAGRSGRDTQY
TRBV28,ASSVSGTGKFYEQY
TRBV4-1,ASSQGWFGILQPQH
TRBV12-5,ASGLDESTEAF
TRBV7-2,ASSFSGGASEQF
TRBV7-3,ASSPETRSGELF
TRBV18,ASSPGGPTYEQY
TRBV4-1,ASSQTGTGGNTIY
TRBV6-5,ASRSDREGYT
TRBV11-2,ASSPGTDNSNQPQH
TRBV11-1,ASSPRQGMNTEAF
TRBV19,ASSTMRPPGNQPQH
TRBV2,ASTVGGVQPQH
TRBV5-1,ASSADSSTDTQY
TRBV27,ASSPRAASNTEAF
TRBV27,ASSFTRNTEAF
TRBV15,ATSRALGPGYEQY
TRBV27,ASSFSDREDEKLF
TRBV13,ASGGAEQY
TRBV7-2,ASNDRGWNEQF